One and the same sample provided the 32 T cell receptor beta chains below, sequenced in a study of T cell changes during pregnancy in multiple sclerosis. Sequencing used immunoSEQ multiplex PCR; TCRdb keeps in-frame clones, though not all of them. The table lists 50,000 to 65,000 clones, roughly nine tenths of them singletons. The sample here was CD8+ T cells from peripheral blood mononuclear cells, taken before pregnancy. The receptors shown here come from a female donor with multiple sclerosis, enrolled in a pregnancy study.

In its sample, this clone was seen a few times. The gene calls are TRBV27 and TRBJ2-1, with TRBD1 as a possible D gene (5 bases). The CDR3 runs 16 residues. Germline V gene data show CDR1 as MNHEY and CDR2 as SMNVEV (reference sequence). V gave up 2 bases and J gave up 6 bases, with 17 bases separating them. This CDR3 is CASSLTGAAPSNEQFF. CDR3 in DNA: TGTGCCAGCAGTTTAACTGGGGCCGCCCCCTCCAATGAGCAGTTCTTC.

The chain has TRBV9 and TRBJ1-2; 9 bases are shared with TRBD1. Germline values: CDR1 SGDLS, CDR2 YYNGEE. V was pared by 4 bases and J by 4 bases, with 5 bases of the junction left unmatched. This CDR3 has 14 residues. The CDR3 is CASSPGQGTYGYTF. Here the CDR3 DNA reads TGTGCCAGCAGCCCTGGACAGGGGACCTATGGCTACACCTTC. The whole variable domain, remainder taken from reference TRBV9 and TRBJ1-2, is DSGVTQTPKHLITATGQRVTLRCSPRSGDLSVYWYQQSLDQGLQFLIQYYNGEERAKGNILERFSAQQFPDLHSELNLSSLELGDSALYFCASSPGQGTYGYTFGSGTRLTVV.

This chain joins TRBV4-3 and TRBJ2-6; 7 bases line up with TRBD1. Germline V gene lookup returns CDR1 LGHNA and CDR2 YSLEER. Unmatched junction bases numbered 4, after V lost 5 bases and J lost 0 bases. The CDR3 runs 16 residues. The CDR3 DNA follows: TGCGCCAGCAGCTCGACAGGGCCCTCTGGGGCCAACGTCCTGACTTTC. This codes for CASSSTGPSGANVLTF.

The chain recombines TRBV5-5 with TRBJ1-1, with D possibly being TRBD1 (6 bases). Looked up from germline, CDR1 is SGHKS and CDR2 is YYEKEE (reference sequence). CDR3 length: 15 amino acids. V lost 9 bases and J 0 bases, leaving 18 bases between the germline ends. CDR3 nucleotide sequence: TGTGCCACCAAGCCGGACAGATACATGAACACTGAAGCTTTCTTT. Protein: CATKPDRYMNTEAFF.

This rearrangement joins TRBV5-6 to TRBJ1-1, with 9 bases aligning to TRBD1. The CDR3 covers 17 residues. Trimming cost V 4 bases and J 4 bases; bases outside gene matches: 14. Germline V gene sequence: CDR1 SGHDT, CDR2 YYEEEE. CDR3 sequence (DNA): TGTGCCAGCAGCGCATCTCCCGGGACAGGGATCCGCACTGAAGCTTTCTTT. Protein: CASSASPGTGIRTEAFF.

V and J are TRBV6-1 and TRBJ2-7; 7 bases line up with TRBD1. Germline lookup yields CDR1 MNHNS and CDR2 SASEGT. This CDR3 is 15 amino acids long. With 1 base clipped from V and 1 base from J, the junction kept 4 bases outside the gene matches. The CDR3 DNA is TGTGCCAGCAGTGAAGTACAGGGGATATCCTACGAGCAGTACTTC. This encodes CASSEVQGISYEQYF.

CDR3 loop: CAISDPRTGANEQFF. CDR3 sequence (DNA): TGTGCCATCAGTGACCCACGGACAGGGGCGAATGAGCAGTTCTTC. V and J are TRBV10-3 and TRBJ2-1, with TRBD1 matching over 9 bases. V lost 3 bases and J lost 7; bases outside the gene matches: 7. Germline lookup yields CDR1 ENHRY and CDR2 SYGVKD. CDR3 length: 15 amino acids.

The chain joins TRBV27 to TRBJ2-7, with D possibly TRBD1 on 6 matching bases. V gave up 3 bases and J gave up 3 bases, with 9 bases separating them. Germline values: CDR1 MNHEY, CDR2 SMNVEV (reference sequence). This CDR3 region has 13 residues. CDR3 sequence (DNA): TGTGCCAGCAGTTTCAGGACAGACTACGAGCAGTACTTC. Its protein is CASSFRTDYEQYF.

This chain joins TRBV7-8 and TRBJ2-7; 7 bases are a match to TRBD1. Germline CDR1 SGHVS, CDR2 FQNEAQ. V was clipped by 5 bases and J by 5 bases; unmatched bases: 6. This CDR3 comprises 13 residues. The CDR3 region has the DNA TGTGCCAGCAGCATACCGGGACAGCACGAGCAGTACTTC. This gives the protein CASSIPGQHEQYF.

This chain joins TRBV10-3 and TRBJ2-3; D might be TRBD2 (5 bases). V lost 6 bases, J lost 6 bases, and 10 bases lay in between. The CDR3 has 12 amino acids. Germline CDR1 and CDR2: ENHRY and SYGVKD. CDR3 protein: CAIRGLFDTQYF. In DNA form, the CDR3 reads TGTGCCATCAGAGGACTTTTCGATACGCAGTATTTT.

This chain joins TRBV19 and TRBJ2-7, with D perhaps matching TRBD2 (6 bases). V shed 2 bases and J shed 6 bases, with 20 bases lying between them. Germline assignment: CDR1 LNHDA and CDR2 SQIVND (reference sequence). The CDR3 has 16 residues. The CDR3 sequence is CASSITWRDLPPEQYF. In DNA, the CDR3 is TGTGCCAGTAGTATAACTTGGAGGGACTTGCCGCCCGAGCAGTACTTC.

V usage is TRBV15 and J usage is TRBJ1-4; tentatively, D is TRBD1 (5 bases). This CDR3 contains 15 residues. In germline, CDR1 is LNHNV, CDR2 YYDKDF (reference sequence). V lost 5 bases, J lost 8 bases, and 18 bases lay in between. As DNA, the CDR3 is TGTGCCACCAGCGGGGGGGACCTGGTACGGGAAAAACTGTTTTTT. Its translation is CATSGGDLVREKLFF.

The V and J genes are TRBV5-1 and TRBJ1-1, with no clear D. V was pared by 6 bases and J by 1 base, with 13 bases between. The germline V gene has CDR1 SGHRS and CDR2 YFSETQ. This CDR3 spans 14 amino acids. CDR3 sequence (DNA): TGCGCCAGCAACGATGGAGGTGGGAACACTGAAGCTTTCTTT. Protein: CASNDGGGNTEAFF.

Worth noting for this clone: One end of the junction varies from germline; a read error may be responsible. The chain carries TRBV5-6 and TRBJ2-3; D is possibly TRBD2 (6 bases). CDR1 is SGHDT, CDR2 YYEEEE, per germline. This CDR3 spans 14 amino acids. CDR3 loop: CASSVGDSTYTQYF. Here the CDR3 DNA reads TGTGCCAGCAGCGTAGGGGACTCCACATATACGCAGTATTTT.

In DNA form, the CDR3 reads TGTGCCAGCAGCCAAACGACCGGGACAGGGGACACCGGGGAGCTGTTTTTT. This gives the protein CASSQTTGTGDTGELFF. The V and J genes are TRBV7-6 and TRBJ2-2; TRBD1 matches at 10 bases. J was trimmed by 3 bases and V by 5 bases; bases with no gene match: 9. Looked up from germline, CDR1 is SGHVS and CDR2 is FNYEAQ. The CDR3 spans 17 residues.

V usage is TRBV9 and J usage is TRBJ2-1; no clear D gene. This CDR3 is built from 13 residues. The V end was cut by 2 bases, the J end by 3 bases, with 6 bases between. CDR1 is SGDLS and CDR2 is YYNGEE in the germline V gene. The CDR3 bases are TGTGCCAGCAGCGTTTCGGGCTACAATGAGCAGTTCTTC. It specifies CASSVSGYNEQFF.

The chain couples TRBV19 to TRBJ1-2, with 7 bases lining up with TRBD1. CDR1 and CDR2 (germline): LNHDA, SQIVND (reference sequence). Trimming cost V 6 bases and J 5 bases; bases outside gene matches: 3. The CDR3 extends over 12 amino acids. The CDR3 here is CASRAGGYGYTF. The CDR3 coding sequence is TGTGCCAGTAGGGCAGGGGGATATGGCTACACCTTC.

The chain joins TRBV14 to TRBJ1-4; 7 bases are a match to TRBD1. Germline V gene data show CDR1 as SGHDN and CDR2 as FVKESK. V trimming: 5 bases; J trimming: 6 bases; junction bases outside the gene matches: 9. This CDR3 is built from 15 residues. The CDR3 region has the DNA TGTGCCAGCAGCGGAAACAGGGGCGCACATGAAAAACTGTTTTTT. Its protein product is CASSGNRGAHEKLFF.

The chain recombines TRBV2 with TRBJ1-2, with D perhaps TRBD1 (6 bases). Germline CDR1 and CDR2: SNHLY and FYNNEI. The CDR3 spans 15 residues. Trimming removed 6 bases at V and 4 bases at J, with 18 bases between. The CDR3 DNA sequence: TGTGCCAGCAGAAGGTCCGCGGACAGACTCTATGGCTACACCTTC. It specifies CASRRSADRLYGYTF.

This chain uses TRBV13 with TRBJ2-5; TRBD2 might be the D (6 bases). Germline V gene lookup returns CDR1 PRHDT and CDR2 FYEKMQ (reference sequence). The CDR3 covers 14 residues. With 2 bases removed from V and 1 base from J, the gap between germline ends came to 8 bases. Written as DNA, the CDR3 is TGTGCCAGCAGCTTATTGGGGGGCCAAGAGACCCAGTACTTC. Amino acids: CASSLLGGQETQYF.

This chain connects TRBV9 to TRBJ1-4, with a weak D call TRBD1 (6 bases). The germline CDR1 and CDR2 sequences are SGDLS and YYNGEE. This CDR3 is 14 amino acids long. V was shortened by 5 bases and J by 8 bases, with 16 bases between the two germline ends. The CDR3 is CASSQPGAREKLFF. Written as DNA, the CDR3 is TGTGCCAGCAGTCAACCAGGGGCACGGGAAAAACTGTTTTTT.

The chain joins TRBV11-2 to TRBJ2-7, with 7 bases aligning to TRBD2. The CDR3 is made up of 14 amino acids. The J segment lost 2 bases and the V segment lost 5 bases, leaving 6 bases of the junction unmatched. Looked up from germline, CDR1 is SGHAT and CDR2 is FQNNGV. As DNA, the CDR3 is TGTGCCAGCAGCCCCGGGGAGGGTACCTACGAGCAGTACTTC. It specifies CASSPGEGTYEQYF.

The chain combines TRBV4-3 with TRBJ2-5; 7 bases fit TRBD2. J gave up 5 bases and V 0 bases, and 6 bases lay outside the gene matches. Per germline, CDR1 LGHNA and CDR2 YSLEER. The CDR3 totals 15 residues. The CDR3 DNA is TGCGCCAGCAGCCAAGATAGGTGGGGGGGGGAGACCCAGTACTTC. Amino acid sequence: CASSQDRWGGETQYF.

CDR3 nucleotides: TGCGCCAGCAGCTTGGGGACAGTCCTGGGGTACACAGATACGCAGTATTTT. As protein: CASSLGTVLGYTDTQYF. The chain uses TRBV5-1 and TRBJ2-3; a weak D match, TRBD1 (6 bases). CDR1 is SGHRS and CDR2 is YFSETQ in the germline V gene. This CDR3 contains 17 residues. V lost 0 bases to trimming and J lost 2 bases, with 16 bases between them.

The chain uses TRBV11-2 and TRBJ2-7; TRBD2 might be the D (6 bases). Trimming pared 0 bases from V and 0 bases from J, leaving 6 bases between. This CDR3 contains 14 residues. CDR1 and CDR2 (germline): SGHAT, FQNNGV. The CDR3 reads CASSLEGGSYEQYF. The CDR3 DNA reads TGTGCCAGCAGCTTAGAGGGGGGCTCCTACGAGCAGTACTTC. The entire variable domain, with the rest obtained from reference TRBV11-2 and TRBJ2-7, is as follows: EAGVAQSPRYKIIEKRQSVAFWCNPISGHATLYWYQQILGQGPKLLIQFQNNGVVDDSQLPKDRFSAERLKGVDSTLKIQPAKLEDSAVYLCASSLEGGSYEQYFGPGTRLTVT.

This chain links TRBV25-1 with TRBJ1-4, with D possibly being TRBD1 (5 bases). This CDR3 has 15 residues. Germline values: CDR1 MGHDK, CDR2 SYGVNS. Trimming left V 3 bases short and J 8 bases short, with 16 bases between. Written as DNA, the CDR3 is TGTGCCAGCAGTGACTTCTCGGGGGGACGGGAAAAACTGTTTTTT. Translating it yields CASSDFSGGREKLFF.

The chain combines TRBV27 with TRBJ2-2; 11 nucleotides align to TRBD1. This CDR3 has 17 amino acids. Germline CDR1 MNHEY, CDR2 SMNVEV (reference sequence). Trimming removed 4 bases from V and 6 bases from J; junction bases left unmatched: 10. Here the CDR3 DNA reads TGTGCCAGCAGTTCCTCCTTCCGGGACAGGGGGGCCGGGGAGCTGTTTTTT. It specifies CASSSSFRDRGAGELFF.

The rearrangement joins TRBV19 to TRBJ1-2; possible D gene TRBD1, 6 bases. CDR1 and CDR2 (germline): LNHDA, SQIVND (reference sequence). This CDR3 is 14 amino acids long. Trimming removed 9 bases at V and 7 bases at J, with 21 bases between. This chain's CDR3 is CASRRAGDASGYTF. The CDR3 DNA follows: TGTGCCAGCCGCAGGGCAGGGGACGCCTCTGGCTACACCTTC.

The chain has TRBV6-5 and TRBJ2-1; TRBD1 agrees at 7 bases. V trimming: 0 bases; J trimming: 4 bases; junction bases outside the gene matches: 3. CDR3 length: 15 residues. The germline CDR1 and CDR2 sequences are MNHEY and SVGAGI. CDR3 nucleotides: TGTGCCAGCAGTTACTCCCAGACAGGGTACAATGAGCAGTTCTTC. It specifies CASSYSQTGYNEQFF.

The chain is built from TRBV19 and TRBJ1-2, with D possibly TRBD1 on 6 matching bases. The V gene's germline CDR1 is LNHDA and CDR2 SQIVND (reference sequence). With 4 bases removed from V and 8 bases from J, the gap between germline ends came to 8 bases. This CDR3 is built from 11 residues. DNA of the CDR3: TGTGCCAGTAGTACAGGACAGGGCTACACCTTC. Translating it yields CASSTGQGYTF.

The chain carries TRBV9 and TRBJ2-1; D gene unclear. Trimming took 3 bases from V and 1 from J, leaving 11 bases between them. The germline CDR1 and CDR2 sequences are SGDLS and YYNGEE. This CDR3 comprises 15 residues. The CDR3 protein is CASSGRVPSYNEQFF. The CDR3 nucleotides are TGTGCCAGCAGCGGCCGGGTCCCTTCCTACAATGAGCAGTTCTTC.

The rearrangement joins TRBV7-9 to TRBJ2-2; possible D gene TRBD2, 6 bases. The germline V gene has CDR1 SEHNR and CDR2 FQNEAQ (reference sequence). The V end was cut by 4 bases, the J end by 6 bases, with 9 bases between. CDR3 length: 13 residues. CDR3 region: CASSYGSAGELFF. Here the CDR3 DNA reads TGTGCCAGCAGCTACGGGAGTGCCGGGGAGCTGTTTTTT.